A single sample gave rise to the 17 T cell receptor beta chains below, sequenced in a study of long-term antiretroviral therapy in people with HIV. Sequencing used immunoSEQ v3.0 at survey level. Method: immunoSEQ multiplex PCR; TCRdb's copy keeps in-frame clones and lacks some. The data hold approximately 11,000 clones, with 76% observed a single time. Sequences were derived from unsorted PBMCs, sampled at the start of antiretroviral therapy, before treatment. Receptor source: a man younger than 40 with HIV.

This chain uses TRBV10-1 with TRBJ1-6; a weak D match, TRBD1 (5 bases). The CDR3 spans 16 residues. V was cut by 6 bases and J by 5 bases, with 17 bases left in between. Germline values: CDR1 WNHNN, CDR2 SYGVQD (reference sequence). The CDR3 DNA is TGCGCCAGCAGAAGTCCAACTACAGGAGATAATTCACCCCTCCACTTT. This gives the protein CASRSPTTGDNSPLHF.

The chain has TRBV19 and TRBJ1-1, with a weak D call TRBD1 (5 bases). The CDR3 consists of 12 residues. The V gene's germline CDR1 is LNHDA and CDR2 SQIVND (reference sequence). V was cut by 5 bases and J by 7 bases, with 11 bases left in between. The CDR3 is CASSYSGHEAFF. The CDR3, as DNA: TGTGCCAGTAGTTACTCTGGACATGAAGCTTTCTTT.

The chain is built from TRBV5-6 and TRBJ2-6, with 8 bases lining up with TRBD2. Germline CDR1 and CDR2: SGHDT and YYEEEE. The CDR3 has 17 amino acids. V dropped 6 bases and J dropped 2; count of bases not matched to a gene: 10. Here the CDR3 reads CASTAPAGGAGANVLTF. DNA of the CDR3: TGTGCCAGCACCGCGCCGGCGGGGGGTGCTGGGGCCAACGTCCTGACTTTC.

The chain carries TRBV15 and TRBJ2-7; maybe TRBD1 (6 bases). The V and J ends lost 0 bases and 4 bases respectively, with 22 bases between them. Germline CDR1 and CDR2: LNHNV and YYDKDF (reference sequence). This CDR3 is built from 18 residues. This CDR3 reads CATSRDLTHRADIYEQYF. In DNA, the CDR3 is TGTGCCACCAGCAGAGATCTTACCCACAGGGCCGACATTTACGAGCAGTACTTC.

The chain employs TRBV10-3 and TRBJ1-1; D not resolved. The CDR3 length is 14 residues. Trimming left V 11 bases short and J 4 bases short, with 20 bases between. The germline V gene encodes CDR1 ENHRY and CDR2 SYGVKD. CDR3 in DNA: TGTGCCTCCAGCCCCGACCTCTCGGGCACTGAAGCTTTCTTT. This codes for CASSPDLSGTEAFF.

The chain uses TRBV5-4 and TRBJ2-1; no firm D call. The germline CDR1 and CDR2 sequences are SGHNT and YYREEE (reference sequence). The ends were cut back, 5 bases at V and 6 bases at J, with 18 bases in the middle. There are 15 residues in the CDR3. CDR3 coding DNA: TGTGCCAGCAGTCCCGAGGCGCGAAACTTCAATGAGCAGTTCTTC. It yields the protein CASSPEARNFNEQFF.

This chain joins TRBV28 and TRBJ2-1; perhaps D is TRBD1 or TRBD2 (5 bases each). This CDR3 region has 14 residues. The V and J ends lost 5 bases and 6 bases respectively, with 14 bases between them. From germline, CDR1 is MDHEN and CDR2 SYDVKM. The CDR3 spells CASSREPGLNEQFF. The CDR3 DNA sequence: TGTGCCAGCAGTCGAGAGCCGGGGCTCAATGAGCAGTTCTTC.

The genes are TRBV5-5 and TRBJ2-1; 11 bases agree with TRBD2. Germline V gives CDR1 SGHKS, CDR2 YYEKEE (reference sequence). The V gene end was trimmed by 4 bases and the J gene end by 4 bases; junction bases not matched to a gene: 7. The CDR3 is made up of 16 amino acids. This CDR3 reads CASSPAGLAGYNEQFF. For the CDR3, the DNA is TGTGCCAGCAGCCCAGCTGGACTAGCGGGTTACAATGAGCAGTTCTTC. Complete variable domain (other parts from reference TRBV5-5 and TRBJ2-1): DAGVTQSPTHLIKTRGQQVTLRCSPISGHKSVSWYQQVLGQGPQFIFQYYEKEERGRGNFPDRFSARQFPNYSSELNVNALLLGDSALYLCASSPAGLAGYNEQFFGPGTRLTVL.

The J gene is TRBJ1-5, the V gene TRBV4-1; 11 bases are shared with TRBD1. V was pared by 4 bases and J by 6 bases, with 5 bases of the junction left unmatched. The V gene's germline CDR1 is MGHRA and CDR2 YSYEKL. This CDR3 is built from 15 residues. CDR3 bases: TGCGCCAGCAGCCTGACCGGGACAGGGGGTCAGCCCCAGCATTTT. Protein sequence: CASSLTGTGGQPQHF.

This chain connects TRBV14 to TRBJ1-3, with a possible D match to TRBD1 (6 bases). The CDR3 sequence is 17 residues long. V lost 5 bases and J lost 0, with 17 bases in between. Germline-derived CDR1 and CDR2 are SGHDN and FVKESK. The CDR3 spells CASSISTGFFSGNTIYF. The CDR3, as DNA: TGTGCCAGCAGCATATCGACAGGCTTCTTCTCTGGAAACACCATATATTTT. Full variable domain (missing parts from reference TRBV14 and TRBJ1-3): EAGVTQFPSHSVIEKGQTVTLRCDPISGHDNLYWYRRVMGKEIKFLLHFVKESKQDESGMPNNRFLAERTGGTYSTLKVQPAELEDSGVYFCASSISTGFFSGNTIYFGEGSWLTVV.

V gene TRBV28 combines with J gene TRBJ2-7; TRBD2 matches 11 bases. The CDR3 totals 16 residues. CDR1 and CDR2 (germline): MDHEN, SYDVKM. The V and J ends lost 6 bases and 2 bases, in that order; junction bases with no gene match: 9. The CDR3 coding sequence is TGTGCCAGCAGGTCTAGACTAGCGGGATGGCCCTACGAGCAGTACTTC. It is translated as CASRSRLAGWPYEQYF.

The V and J genes are TRBV18 and TRBJ1-1; possibly TRBD1 for D (6 bases). Trimming left V 4 bases short and J 12 bases short, with 18 bases between. The CDR3 spans 13 residues. Germline CDR1 KGHSH, CDR2 LQKENI. The DNA of the CDR3 is TGTGCCAGCTCACTACGCGGGGGCTCCCCTCCTTTCTTT. Translated: CASSLRGGSPPFF.

This chain connects TRBV19 to TRBJ2-1; D unresolved. The V gene's germline CDR1 is LNHDA and CDR2 SQIVND (reference sequence). This CDR3 has 18 residues. Trimming left V 3 bases short and J 3 bases short, with 21 bases between. CDR3 sequence reads: CASSIRPQTARLYNEQFF. CDR3 in DNA: TGTGCCAGTAGTATTCGGCCCCAAACAGCTCGCCTCTACAATGAGCAGTTCTTC.

The chain couples TRBV5-1 to TRBJ1-4; 7 bases are a match to TRBD1. This CDR3 has 14 residues. The germline V gene encodes CDR1 SGHRS and CDR2 YFSETQ. The junction had 5 bases not matched to a gene; V was cut back by 4 bases and J by 5 bases. The chain's CDR3 is CASSLGTENEKLFF. Written as DNA, the CDR3 is TGCGCCAGCAGCCTCGGGACAGAGAATGAAAAACTGTTTTTT. Full variable domain (rest looked up from reference TRBV5-1 and TRBJ1-4): KAGVTQTPRYLIKTRGQQVTLSCSPISGHRSVSWYQQTPGQGLQFLFEYFSETQRNKGNFPGRFSGRQFSNSRSEMNVSTLELGDSALYLCASSLGTENEKLFFGSGTQLSVL.

Of note for this clone: Other nucleotide sequences in the sample specify the same CDR3. The chain combines TRBV20-1 with TRBJ2-1; D is ambiguous. The CDR3 runs to 10 residues. Per the germline V gene, CDR1 is DFQATT and CDR2 is SNEGSKA (reference sequence). Trimming left V 5 bases short and J 8 bases short, with 7 bases between. The CDR3 loop is CSASDHEQFF. The CDR3 DNA is TGCAGTGCTTCGGATCATGAGCAGTTCTTC.

The chain recombines TRBV7-9 with TRBJ2-1; possible D gene TRBD2, 5 bases. This CDR3 is 15 amino acids long. V was cut by 0 bases and J by 1 base, with 7 bases left in between. The germline V gene has CDR1 SEHNR and CDR2 FQNEAQ (reference sequence). CDR3: CASSLAGVSYNEQFF. Here the CDR3 DNA reads TGTGCCAGCAGCTTAGCGGGAGTGTCCTACAATGAGCAGTTCTTC.

This chain connects TRBV19 to TRBJ1-1; D unresolved. Germline V gene data show CDR1 as LNHDA and CDR2 as SQIVND (reference sequence). CDR3 length: 15 residues. With 10 bases removed from V and 0 bases from J, the gap between germline ends came to 18 bases. The CDR3 is CATADGTSMNTEAFF. Here the CDR3 DNA reads TGTGCCACCGCGGACGGAACGAGTATGAACACTGAAGCTTTCTTT.